The rows below give T cell receptor beta chains drawn from one sample of a study of T-cell memory formation after mild COVID-19. Each CDR3 protein is one row after TCRdb ran MiXCR on the 5' RACE reads. The sample has hundreds of thousands of distinct CDR3 sequences; approximately 16% are singletons. Sequencing was done on a sample of PBMCs or a T cell subset sorted from them (not recorded which). The receptors were gathered from a man aged 18 to 30 who had mild COVID-19 (a few samples of this study predate the infection). Cell type and time point are not known. Each CDR3 is given with its conserved first and last residue. The order of the fields is V gene, J gene, D gene, clone size, CDR3 protein, CDR3 DNA. D genes are given only for firm matches. Clone size is shown for a subset of rows, as once, few, many or a class of expanded clone.

>TRBV6-1|TRBJ1-6|NA|few
CASSEKGRAHNSPLHF
TGTGCCAGCAGTGAAAAGGGCAGGGCCCATAATTCACCCCTCCACTTT
>TRBV5-1|TRBJ2-7|TRBD1|NA
CDSSRSTGGSYEQYF
TGCGACAGCAGCCGGTCGACAGGGGGATCCTACGAGCAGTACTTC
>TRBV29-1|TRBJ2-3|NA|NA
CSAGPGSTDTQYF
TGCAGCGCAGGCCCAGGGAGCACAGATACGCAGTATTTT
>TRBV7-2|TRBJ1-1|NA|few
CASSLSQNPEAFF
TGTGCCAGCAGCTTATCCCAAAACCCTGAAGCTTTCTTT
>TRBV19|TRBJ2-3|NA|few
CASSIAGPPLDTQYF
TGTGCCAGTAGTATCGCCGGGCCGCCTCTGGATACGCAGTATTTT
>TRBV5-1|TRBJ2-1|NA|NA
CASSFGGGGEQFF
TGCGCCAGCAGCTTCGGTGGCGGCGGTGAGCAGTTCTTC
>TRBV5-1|TRBJ2-3|TRBD2|many
CASRLAGTDTQYF
TGCGCCAGCAGACTAGCGGGGACAGATACGCAGTATTTT
>TRBV29-1|TRBJ2-3|NA|few
CSVGEPPGDTQYF
TGCAGCGTTGGCGAACCTCCCGGGGATACGCAGTATTTT
>TRBV10-3|TRBJ1-2|TRBD1|few
CAISDSAKGANYGYTF
TGTGCCATCAGTGATAGCGCGAAGGGGGCGAACTATGGCTACACCTTC
>TRBV14|TRBJ1-1|NA|NA
CASSQVSGPIRGAFF
TGTGCCAGCAGCCAAGTATCAGGGCCTATCCGGGGGGCTTTCTTT
>TRBV6-1|TRBJ2-1|TRBD2|NA
CASSELAGRSEQFF
TGTGCCAGCAGTGAATTAGCGGGTCGGAGTGAGCAGTTCTTC
>TRBV7-8|TRBJ2-2|NA|NA
CASSRRGIRTGELFF
TGTGCCAGCAGCCGACGGGGGATCAGGACCGGGGAGCTGTTTTTT
>TRBV30|TRBJ1-2|NA|NA
CAWTPGGGGYTF
TGTGCCTGGACCCCCGGGGGAGGGGGCTACACCTTC
>TRBV7-8|TRBJ1-1|NA|few
CASSPRRSTTEAFF
TGTGCCAGCAGCCCCCGTCGTAGCACAACTGAAGCTTTCTTT
>TRBV5-6|TRBJ1-2|NA|many
CASSPGRSYGYTF
TGTGCCAGCAGCCCGGGACGGAGCTATGGCTACACCTTC
>TRBV4-2|TRBJ1-1|NA|many
CASSQEPANTEAFF
TGTGCCAGCAGCCAAGAGCCAGCGAACACTGAAGCTTTCTTT